This TCR beta chain is drawn from a study of post-analysis software for immune sequencing data. General study findings and limits: Patients used about five TRBV segments, including TRBV5-6, TRBV5-1 and TRBV20-1, more often than controls.

This clonotype came up a few times. What it binds is unknown. The germline gene is not matched at one end of the junction; a read error may be the cause. This CDR3 spans 14 amino acids. Unique-molecular-identifier-tagged TCR beta cDNA libraries were used. Input populations of roughly 1 to 10 million T cells gave rise to some 500,000 cDNA molecules. TCRdb independently ran MiXCR on the PCR reads; one entry per CDR3 protein. The table shows roughly 180,000 distinct CDR3 sequences, with around 30% occurring only once. The chain has TRBV12-3 or TRBV12-4 and TRBJ1-2; D unclear. The material sequenced was blood. The sequence came from a girl aged 5-17 years with multiple sclerosis. The CDR3 DNA reads as TGTGTCAGCAGTTTAAGGGATCCAAACTATGGCTACACCTTC. Its protein is CVSSLRDPNYGYTF.